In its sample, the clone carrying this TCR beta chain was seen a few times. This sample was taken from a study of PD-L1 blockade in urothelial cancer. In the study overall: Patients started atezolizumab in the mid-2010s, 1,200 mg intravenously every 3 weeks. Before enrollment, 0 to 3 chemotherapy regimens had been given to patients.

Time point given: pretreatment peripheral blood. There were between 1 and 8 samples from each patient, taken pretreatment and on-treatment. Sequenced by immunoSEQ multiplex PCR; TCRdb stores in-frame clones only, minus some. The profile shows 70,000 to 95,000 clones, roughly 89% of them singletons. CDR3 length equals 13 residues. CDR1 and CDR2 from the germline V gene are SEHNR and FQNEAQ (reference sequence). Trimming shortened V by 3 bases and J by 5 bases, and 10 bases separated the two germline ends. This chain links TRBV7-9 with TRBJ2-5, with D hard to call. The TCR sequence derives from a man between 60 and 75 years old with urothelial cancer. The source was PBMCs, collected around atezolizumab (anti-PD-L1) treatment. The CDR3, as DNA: TGTGCCAGCAGCTTCCGCGGCGGCGAGACCCAGTACTTC. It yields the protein CASSFRGGETQYF.